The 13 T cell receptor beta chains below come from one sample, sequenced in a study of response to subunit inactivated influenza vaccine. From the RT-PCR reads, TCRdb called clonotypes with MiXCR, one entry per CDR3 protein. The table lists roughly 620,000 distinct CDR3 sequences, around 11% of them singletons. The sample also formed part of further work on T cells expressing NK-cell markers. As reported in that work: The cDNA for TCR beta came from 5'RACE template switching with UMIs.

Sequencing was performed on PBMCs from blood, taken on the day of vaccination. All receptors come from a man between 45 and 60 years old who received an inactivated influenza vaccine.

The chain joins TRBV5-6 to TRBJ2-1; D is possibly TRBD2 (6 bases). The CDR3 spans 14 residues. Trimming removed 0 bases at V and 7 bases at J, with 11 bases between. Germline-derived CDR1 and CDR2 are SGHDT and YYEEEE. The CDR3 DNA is TGTGCCAGCAGCTTGGGAGCTGGGGGGAATGAGCAGTTCTTC. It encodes CASSLGAGGNEQFF.

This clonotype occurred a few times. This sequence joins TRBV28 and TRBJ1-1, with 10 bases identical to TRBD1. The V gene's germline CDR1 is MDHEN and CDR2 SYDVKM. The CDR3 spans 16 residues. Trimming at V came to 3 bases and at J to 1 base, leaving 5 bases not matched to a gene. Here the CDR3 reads CASSFTWDRGNTEAFF. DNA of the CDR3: TGTGCCAGCAGTTTTACATGGGACAGGGGGAACACTGAAGCTTTCTTT.

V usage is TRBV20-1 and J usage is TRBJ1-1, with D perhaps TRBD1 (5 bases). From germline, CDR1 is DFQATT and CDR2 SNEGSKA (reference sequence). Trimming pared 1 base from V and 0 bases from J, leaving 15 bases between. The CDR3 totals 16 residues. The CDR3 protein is CSARAGARWVNTEAFF. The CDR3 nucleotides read TGCAGTGCTAGAGCCGGGGCTCGGTGGGTGAACACTGAAGCTTTCTTT.

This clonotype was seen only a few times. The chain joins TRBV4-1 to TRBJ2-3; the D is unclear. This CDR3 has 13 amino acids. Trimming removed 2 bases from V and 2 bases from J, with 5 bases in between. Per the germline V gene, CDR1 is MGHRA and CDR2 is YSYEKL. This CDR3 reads CASSQRLTDTQYF. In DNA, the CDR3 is TGCGCCAGCAGCCAACGACTCACAGATACGCAGTATTTT.

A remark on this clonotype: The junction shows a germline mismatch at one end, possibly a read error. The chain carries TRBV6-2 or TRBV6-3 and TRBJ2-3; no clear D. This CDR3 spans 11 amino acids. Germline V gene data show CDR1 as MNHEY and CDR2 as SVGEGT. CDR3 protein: CAGSSLDTQYF. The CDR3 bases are TGTGCCGGCAGTTCTCTGGATACGCAGTATTTT.

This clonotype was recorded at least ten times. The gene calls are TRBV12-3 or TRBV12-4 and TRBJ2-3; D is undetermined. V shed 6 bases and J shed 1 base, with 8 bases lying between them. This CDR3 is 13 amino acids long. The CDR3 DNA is TGTGCCAGCAGCCCCCGCCGCACAGATACGCAGTATTTT. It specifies CASSPRRTDTQYF.

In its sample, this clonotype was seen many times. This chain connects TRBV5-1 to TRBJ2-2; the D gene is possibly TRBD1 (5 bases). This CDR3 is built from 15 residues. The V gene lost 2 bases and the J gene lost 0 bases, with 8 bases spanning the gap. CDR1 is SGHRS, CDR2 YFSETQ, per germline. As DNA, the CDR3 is TGCGCCAGCAGCTTAGACAGCGCGAACACCGGGGAGCTGTTTTTT. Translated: CASSLDSANTGELFF.

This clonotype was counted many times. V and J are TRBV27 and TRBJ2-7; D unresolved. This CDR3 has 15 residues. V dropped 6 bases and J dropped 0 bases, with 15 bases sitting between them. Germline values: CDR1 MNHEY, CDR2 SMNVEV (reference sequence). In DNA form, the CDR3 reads TGTGCCAGCAGAAAACCGAGATTAAGCTCCTACGAGCAGTACTTC. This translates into CASRKPRLSSYEQYF.

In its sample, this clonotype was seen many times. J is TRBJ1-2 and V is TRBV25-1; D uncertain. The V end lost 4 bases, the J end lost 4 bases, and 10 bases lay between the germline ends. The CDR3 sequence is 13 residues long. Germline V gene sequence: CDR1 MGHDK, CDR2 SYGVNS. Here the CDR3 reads CASSVAGGYGYTF. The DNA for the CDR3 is TGTGCCAGCAGTGTAGCAGGCGGCTATGGCTACACCTTC.

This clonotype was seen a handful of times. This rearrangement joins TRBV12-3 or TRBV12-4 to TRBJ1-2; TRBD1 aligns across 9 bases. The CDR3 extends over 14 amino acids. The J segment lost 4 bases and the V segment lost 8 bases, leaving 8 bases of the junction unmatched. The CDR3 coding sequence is TGTGCCAGCGGACAGGGGCGAACCAGCTATGGCTACACCTTC. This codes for CASGQGRTSYGYTF.

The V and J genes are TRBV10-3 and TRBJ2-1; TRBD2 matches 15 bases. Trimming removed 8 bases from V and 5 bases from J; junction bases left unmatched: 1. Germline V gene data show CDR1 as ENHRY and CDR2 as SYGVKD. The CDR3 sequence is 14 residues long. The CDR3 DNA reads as TGTGCCATCCGGACTAGCGGGAGGGACAATGAGCAGTTCTTC. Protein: CAIRTSGRDNEQFF.

CDR3 nucleotides: TGCGCCAGCAGCCTGGAAGGAGGCCGGACCTACGAGCAGTACTTC. Its translation is CASSLEGGRTYEQYF. The chain employs TRBV5-1 and TRBJ2-7; D is possibly TRBD2 (5 bases). Between the trimmed V and J ends, which lost 4 bases and 2 bases, there was a span of 16 bases. Germline CDR1 is SGHRS and CDR2 is YFSETQ. The CDR3 has 15 amino acids.

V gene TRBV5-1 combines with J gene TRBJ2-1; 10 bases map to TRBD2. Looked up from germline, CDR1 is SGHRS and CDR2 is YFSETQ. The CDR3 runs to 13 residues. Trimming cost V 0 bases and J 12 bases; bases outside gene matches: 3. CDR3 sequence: CASSLVEREGQFF. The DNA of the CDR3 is TGCGCCAGCAGCTTGGTTGAGCGGGAGGGGCAGTTCTTC. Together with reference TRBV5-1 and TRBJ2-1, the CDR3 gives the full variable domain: KAGVTQTPRYLIKTRGQQVTLSCSPISGHRSVSWYQQTPGQGLQFLFEYFSETQRNKGNFPGRFSGRQFSNSRSEMNVSTLELGDSALYLCASSLVEREGQFFGPGTRLTVL.